The 30 T cell receptor beta chains below all came from one sample that was sequenced in a study of blood T cell repertoires in COVID-19. The table came from immunoSEQ multiplex PCR; TCRdb's copy has only in-frame clones and leaves some out. This table has under 250,000 clones, 80% to 90% appearing once. The source material was PBMCs or T cells enriched from blood (not recorded which). These receptors originate from a woman aged 45-59 years who had been exposed to COVID-19.

V usage is TRBV3-1 (or the pseudogene TRBV3-2) and J usage is TRBJ1-1; D is uncertain. The germline V gene has CDR1 LGHDT and CDR2 YNNKEL (reference sequence). The CDR3 contains 14 residues. Trimming took 1 base from V and 11 from J, leaving 17 bases between them. The CDR3 is CASSQADHKLTAFF. As DNA, the CDR3 is TGTGCCAGCAGCCAAGCCGACCATAAGTTGACTGCTTTCTTT.

The chain couples TRBV3-1 (or the pseudogene TRBV3-2) to TRBJ2-2; tentatively, D is TRBD2 (5 bases). Trimming took 2 bases from V and 6 from J, leaving 13 bases between them. The CDR3 is 15 amino acids. Germline CDR1 reads LGHDT; CDR2 reads YNNKEL (reference sequence). The CDR3 sequence is CASSQFPGESGELFF. CDR3 DNA sequence: TGTGCCAGCAGCCAATTCCCTGGGGAGTCCGGGGAGCTGTTTTTT.

This clone was observed once. V is TRBV7-9 and J is TRBJ2-2, with TRBD1 identical over 7 bases. The CDR3 length is 17 residues. Trimming at V came to 2 bases and at J to 6 bases, leaving 12 bases not matched to a gene. Per germline, CDR1 SEHNR and CDR2 FQNEAQ (reference sequence). The CDR3 loop reads CASSLKGAPLGAGELFF. CDR3 bases: TGTGCCAGCAGCTTAAAGGGGGCGCCCCTGGGCGCCGGGGAGCTGTTTTTT.

In DNA, the CDR3 is TGTGCCAGCAGCTCAAGAGGGACATTTCCCTACGAGCAGTACTTC. It translates to CASSSRGTFPYEQYF. The chain has TRBV7-9 and TRBJ2-7, with a tentative D call TRBD1 (6 bases). Germline CDR1 and CDR2: SEHNR and FQNEAQ (reference sequence). The CDR3 length is 15 residues. Trimming took off 4 bases at V and 2 bases at J, with 15 bases between the two ends.

The J gene is TRBJ1-2, the V gene TRBV10-3, with D unclear. Germline V gene data show CDR1 as ENHRY and CDR2 as SYGVKD. The CDR3 totals 17 residues. V was shortened by 3 bases and J by 2 bases, with 19 bases between the two germline ends. The CDR3 protein is CAISDPPGRPANYGYTF. In DNA form, the CDR3 reads TGTGCCATCAGTGATCCCCCCGGTCGCCCTGCCAACTATGGCTACACCTTC.

The rearrangement links TRBV6-2 or TRBV6-3 to TRBJ2-1; 11 positions agree with TRBD2. CDR1 and CDR2 from the germline V gene are MNHEY and SVGEGT. This CDR3 is built from 18 residues. V gave up 1 base and J gave up 1 base; unmatched junction bases: 6. The CDR3 protein is CASSYFGSGGASYNEQFF. As DNA, the CDR3 is TGTGCCAGCAGTTACTTTGGTAGCGGGGGGGCTTCCTACAATGAGCAGTTCTTC.

This sequence joins TRBV7-2 and TRBJ2-1; TRBD1 matches at 7 bases. This CDR3 has 13 amino acids. Germline V CDR1 and CDR2: SGHTA, FQGNSA. The J segment lost 7 bases and the V segment lost 6 bases, leaving 6 bases of the junction unmatched. CDR3 sequence: CASSINRGNEQFF. The CDR3 bases are TGTGCCAGCAGTATCAACAGGGGAAATGAGCAGTTCTTC. Drawing the rest from reference TRBV7-2 and TRBJ2-1, the complete variable domain is GAGVSQSPSNKVTEKGKDVELRCDPISGHTALYWYRQSLGQGLEFLIYFQGNSAPDKSGLPSDRFSAERTGGSVSTLTIQRTQQEDSAVYLCASSINRGNEQFFGPGTRLTVL.

This rearrangement joins TRBV19 to TRBJ1-2; D unresolved. CDR1 and CDR2 (germline): LNHDA, SQIVND (reference sequence). The CDR3 has 14 amino acids. Between the trimmed V and J ends, which lost 2 bases and 8 bases, there was a span of 15 bases. CDR3 sequence reads: CASSIRPDAEGYTF. CDR3 coding DNA: TGTGCCAGTAGTATACGCCCCGATGCGGAGGGCTACACCTTC.

The chain carries TRBV28 and TRBJ1-1; tentative D call: TRBD1 (6 bases). The CDR3 spans 13 residues. The germline V gene encodes CDR1 MDHEN and CDR2 SYDVKM. Trimming took off 7 bases at V and 10 bases at J, with 19 bases between the two ends. CDR3 loop: CASKSGGGARAFF. Here the CDR3 DNA reads TGTGCCAGCAAATCAGGTGGGGGGGCGCGAGCTTTCTTT.

The rearrangement joins TRBV7-9 to TRBJ1-2, with D unclear. CDR1 SEHNR and CDR2 FQNEAQ come from the germline V gene (reference sequence). The V gene lost 5 bases and the J gene lost 0 bases, with 16 bases spanning the gap. The CDR3 length is 16 residues. CDR3 DNA: TGTGCCAGCAGCCCCCCTGTAGCGGGAGCTAACTATGGCTACACCTTC. It specifies CASSPPVAGANYGYTF.

The chain uses TRBV7-2 and TRBJ2-1, with 12 bases identical to TRBD2. Germline CDR1 reads SGHTA; CDR2 reads FQGNSA. Trimming took 5 bases from V and 13 from J; bases not matched to a gene: 9. The CDR3 runs 14 residues. CDR3 residues: CASSRGLAGLSQFF. CDR3 nucleotide sequence: TGTGCCAGCAGCCGCGGACTAGCGGGGTTATCCCAGTTCTTC.

CDR3 in amino acids: CASSQGVSPLGYGYTF. The CDR3 DNA follows: TGTGCCAGCAGCCAAGGTGTTAGCCCCCTAGGCTATGGCTACACCTTC. V is TRBV3-1 (or the pseudogene TRBV3-2) and J is TRBJ1-2; D gene ambiguous. Deletions cut 1 base from V and 4 bases from J, with 16 bases between. The germline V gene has CDR1 LGHDT and CDR2 YNNKEL (reference sequence). CDR3 length equals 16 residues.

This clone was seen more than once but under ten times. V gene TRBV28 combines with J gene TRBJ2-7, with D maybe TRBD2 (5 bases). The V gene's germline CDR1 is MDHEN and CDR2 SYDVKM. The CDR3 is made up of 13 amino acids. V was pared by 3 bases and J by 5 bases, with 11 bases between. CDR3: CASSFPTGNEQYF. Here the CDR3 DNA reads TGTGCCAGCAGTTTCCCGACCGGGAACGAGCAGTACTTC. Based on the CDR3 plus reference TRBV28 and TRBJ2-7, the full variable domain is DVKVTQSSRYLVKRTGEKVFLECVQDMDHENMFWYRQDPGLGLRLIYFSYDVKMKEKGDIPEGYSVSREKKERFSLILESASTNQTSMYLCASSFPTGNEQYFGPGTRLTVT.

The chain is built from TRBV7-2 and TRBJ1-2, with a tentative D call TRBD1 (6 bases). CDR3 length: 15 residues. Germline CDR1 reads SGHTA; CDR2 reads FQGNSA. Trimming took 5 bases from V and 6 from J, leaving 19 bases between them. CDR3: CASSPRTGKSDGYTF. The CDR3 coding sequence is TGTGCCAGCAGCCCGAGAACAGGGAAATCGGATGGCTACACCTTC.

The chain uses TRBV28 and TRBJ2-1; 7 positions match TRBD1. In germline, CDR1 is MDHEN, CDR2 SYDVKM. With V trimmed by 3 bases and J by 5 bases, 7 bases remained unmatched. This CDR3 is built from 15 residues. The CDR3 reads CASSFFEGAHNEQFF. For the CDR3, the DNA is TGTGCCAGCAGTTTCTTCGAGGGGGCCCACAATGAGCAGTTCTTC.

This chain connects TRBV18 to TRBJ2-1, with a tentative D call TRBD2 (5 bases). Germline values: CDR1 KGHSH, CDR2 LQKENI. Trimming took 2 bases from V and 4 from J, leaving 12 bases between them. This CDR3 region has 15 residues. The CDR3 region is CASSPAGSRYNEQFF. The CDR3 DNA follows: TGTGCCAGCTCACCAGCGGGTAGTCGATACAATGAGCAGTTCTTC.

This chain joins TRBV28 and TRBJ2-3, with TRBD1 as a possible D gene (5 bases). The CDR3 is made up of 14 amino acids. V was shortened by 5 bases and J by 4 bases, with 13 bases between the two germline ends. Germline loops: CDR1 MDHEN, CDR2 SYDVKM. CDR3 DNA: TGTGCCAGCAGTACCCGGACACCTCCAGATACGCAGTATTTT. Its protein is CASSTRTPPDTQYF.

The chain joins TRBV7-9 to TRBJ2-1; weak D call: TRBD2 (6 bases). Germline CDR1 SEHNR, CDR2 FQNEAQ (reference sequence). V was shortened by 4 bases and J by 0 bases, with 16 bases between the two germline ends. This CDR3 has 17 amino acids. This CDR3 reads CASSSMTGGSSYNEQFF. CDR3 sequence (DNA): TGTGCCAGCAGCTCCATGACTGGGGGGAGCTCCTACAATGAGCAGTTCTTC. Drawing the rest from reference TRBV7-9 and TRBJ2-1, the complete variable domain is DTGVSQNPRHKITKRGQNVTFRCDPISEHNRLYWYRQTLGQGPEFLTYFQNEAQLEKSRLLSDRFSAERPKGSFSTLEIQRTEQGDSAMYLCASSSMTGGSSYNEQFFGPGTRLTVL.

The chain couples TRBV24-1 to TRBJ2-3; D possibly corresponds to TRBD2 (6 bases). Trimming pared 1 base from V and 0 bases from J, leaving 13 bases between. Germline CDR1 reads KGHDR; CDR2 reads SFDVKD. This CDR3 has 17 amino acids. CDR3 nucleotides: TGTGCCACCAGTGATTTATCAGGCGGGGTTAGCACAGATACGCAGTATTTT. Translation: CATSDLSGGVSTDTQYF.

J is TRBJ1-2 and V is TRBV5-1; tentatively, D is TRBD1 (5 bases). Trimming took 0 bases from V and 4 from J, leaving 16 bases between them. The CDR3 has 16 residues. Germline-derived CDR1 and CDR2 are SGHRS and YFSETQ. CDR3 nucleotides: TGCGCCAGCAGCTTGGCCGTCGGGGGGACGGGCTATGGCTACACCTTC. This translates into CASSLAVGGTGYGYTF.

The rearrangement uses TRBV5-1 and TRBJ2-1; TRBD1 aligns across 8 bases. The J segment lost 4 bases and the V segment lost 0 bases, leaving 6 bases of the junction unmatched. The CDR3 length is 16 residues. Germline V gene data show CDR1 as SGHRS and CDR2 as YFSETQ. The CDR3 bases are TGCGCCAGCAGCTTGGGGCCTCAGGGGGCGTACAATGAGCAGTTCTTC. It encodes CASSLGPQGAYNEQFF.

The gene calls are TRBV7-8 and TRBJ2-1, with TRBD1 matching over 10 bases. The V gene's germline CDR1 is SGHVS and CDR2 FQNEAQ. The CDR3 totals 14 residues. V shed 3 bases, J shed 6 bases, and the junction held 2 bases outside the gene matches. Here the CDR3 reads CASSLGQGSNEQFF. CDR3 DNA sequence: TGTGCCAGCAGCTTGGGACAGGGGAGCAATGAGCAGTTCTTC. The full variable domain, in which reference TRBV7-8 and TRBJ2-1 provide the parts outside the CDR3, is GAGVSQSPRYKVAKRGQDVALRCDPISGHVSLFWYQQALGQGPEFLTYFQNEAQLDKSGLPSDRFFAERPEGSVSTLKIQRTQQEDSAVYLCASSLGQGSNEQFFGPGTRLTVL.

The chain couples TRBV7-2 to TRBJ2-3; the match to TRBD2 covers 16 bases. This CDR3 has 19 amino acids. V lost 2 bases and J lost 4; bases outside the gene matches: 9. Germline V gene data show CDR1 as SGHTA and CDR2 as FQGNSA. The CDR3 coding sequence is TGTGCCAGCAGCTTATTGGGACTAGCGGGGGGGCTTATCCCAGATACGCAGTATTTT. Residues: CASSLLGLAGGLIPDTQYF.

In this sample, this clone turned up once. The chain joins TRBV6-8 to TRBJ2-7, with D tentatively TRBD2 (5 bases). This CDR3 spans 13 amino acids. Per the germline V gene, CDR1 is MNHGY and CDR2 is SAAAGT. The germline V and J ends were trimmed by 8 bases and 2 bases, with 13 bases remaining between them. The CDR3 DNA reads as TGTGCCAGCCTAGAGGGAGAACCCTACGAGCAGTACTTC. Its protein is CASLEGEPYEQYF.

The chain recombines TRBV7-9 with TRBJ2-1, with D unclear. Germline V lookup: CDR1 SEHNR, CDR2 FQNEAQ (reference sequence). Trimming took 6 bases from V and 8 from J, leaving 11 bases between them. The CDR3 is 12 residues long. DNA for the CDR3: TGTGCCAGCAGTTTCCATCGGGATGAGCAGTTCTTC. Its translation: CASSFHRDEQFF. Full variable domain (remainder filled in from reference TRBV7-9 and TRBJ2-1): DTGVSQNPRHKITKRGQNVTFRCDPISEHNRLYWYRQTLGQGPEFLTYFQNEAQLEKSRLLSDRFSAERPKGSFSTLEIQRTEQGDSAMYLCASSFHRDEQFFGPGTRLTVL.

The rearrangement links TRBV5-8 to TRBJ1-5; 10 nucleotides agree with TRBD1. Unmatched junction bases numbered 11, after V lost 5 bases and J lost 9 bases. The CDR3 spans 15 residues. Germline loops: CDR1 SGHTS, CDR2 YDEGEE. Here the CDR3 DNA reads TGTGCCAGCAGGGAGGAATGGGACAGGGGAAGGCCCCAGCATTTT. Translated, it gives CASREEWDRGRPQHF.

The V and J genes are TRBV19 and TRBJ1-2, with a possible D match to TRBD1 (5 bases). The CDR3 totals 14 residues. The V and J ends lost 3 bases and 5 bases respectively, with 13 bases between them. CDR1 LNHDA and CDR2 SQIVND come from the germline V gene (reference sequence). The CDR3 protein is CASSMRGFGYGYTF. Written as DNA, the CDR3 is TGTGCCAGTAGTATGCGGGGCTTTGGGTATGGCTACACCTTC.

This clone appeared a single time. The rearrangement uses TRBV15 and TRBJ2-3; TRBD1 matches 8 bases. With 0 bases clipped from V and 1 base from J, the junction kept 3 bases outside the gene matches. The V gene's germline CDR1 is LNHNV and CDR2 YYDKDF (reference sequence). CDR3 length equals 16 residues. The CDR3 here is CATSRDRTGRTDTQYF. Here the CDR3 DNA reads TGTGCCACCAGCAGAGATAGGACAGGGCGCACAGATACGCAGTATTTT.

This rearrangement joins TRBV7-9 to TRBJ1-6; perhaps TRBD1 as D (5 bases). Per the germline V gene, CDR1 is SEHNR and CDR2 is FQNEAQ (reference sequence). V was clipped by 3 bases and J by 10 bases, with 13 bases between them. This CDR3 spans 14 amino acids. The CDR3 loop reads CASSFAQDGSPLHF. The CDR3 DNA sequence: TGTGCCAGCAGCTTCGCACAGGACGGCTCACCCCTCCACTTT.

The chain is built from TRBV3-1 (or the pseudogene TRBV3-2) and TRBJ1-1; tentatively, D is TRBD1 (5 bases). The CDR3 runs to 14 residues. Trimming cost V 0 bases and J 11 bases, with 16 bases left between them. Germline V lookup: CDR1 LGHDT, CDR2 YNNKEL (reference sequence). The CDR3 nucleotides are TGTGCCAGCAGCCAAGACAGGGCACAAAAGGGGGCTTTCTTT. Its protein product is CASSQDRAQKGAFF.